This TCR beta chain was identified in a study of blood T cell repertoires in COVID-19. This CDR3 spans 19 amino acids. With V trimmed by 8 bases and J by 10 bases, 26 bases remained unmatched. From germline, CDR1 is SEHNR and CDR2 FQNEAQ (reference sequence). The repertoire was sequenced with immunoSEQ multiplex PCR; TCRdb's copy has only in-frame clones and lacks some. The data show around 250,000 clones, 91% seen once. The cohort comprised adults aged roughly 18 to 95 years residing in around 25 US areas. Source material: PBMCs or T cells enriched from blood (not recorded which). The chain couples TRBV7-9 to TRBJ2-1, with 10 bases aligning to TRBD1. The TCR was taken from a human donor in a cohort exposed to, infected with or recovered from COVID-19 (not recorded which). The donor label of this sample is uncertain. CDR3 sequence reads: CASRLALGPRQGAVQEQFF. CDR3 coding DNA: TGTGCCAGCCGTTTGGCACTTGGGCCCAGACAGGGGGCTGTACAGGAGCAGTTCTTC.